Reported below is one TCR beta chain. Its antigen is not known. Via MiXCR, TCRdb re-called the 5' RACE reads, giving one row per CDR3 protein. This table has under 600,000 distinct CDR3 sequences, roughly a fifth appearing once. V shed 1 base and J 9 bases; nucleotides not matched to a gene: 5. This CDR3 has 13 residues. Germline values: CDR1 GTSNPN, CDR2 SVGIG (reference sequence). The data were obtained in a study of T-cell memory formation after mild COVID-19. Study-level findings and limits: Memory sampled before infection contained some responding clones, suggesting cross-reactive memory joined.

The sample taken for sequencing was PBMCs or a T cell subset sorted from them (not recorded which). This TCR derives from an adult woman who had mild COVID-19 (a few samples of this study predate the infection). Cell type and time point are not known. V is TRBV30 and J is TRBJ2-1; TRBD1 agrees at 8 bases. The CDR3 DNA is TGTGCCTGGAGTGGATCAGGGGGCACTGAGCAGTTCTTC. Translation gives CAWSGSGGTEQFF.